The rows below give T cell receptor beta chains drawn from one sample of a study of PD-1 blockade in classical Hodgkin lymphoma. The protocol was immunoSEQ multiplex PCR, while the TCRdb copy is restricted to in-frame clones and leaves out a portion. The data show about 7,000 clones, approximately 84% seen once. The sample here was peripheral blood mononuclear cells (PBMCs), taken at baseline. The receptors derive from a human donor with classical Hodgkin lymphoma. CDR3s include the opening cysteine and the closing phenylalanine or tryptophan. The order of the fields is D gene, CDR3 length, J gene, V gene, CDR3 protein, CDR3 DNA. The D gene is left open where the match is weak.

-,15,TRBJ2-4,TRBV5-4,CASSSPRGAKNIQYF,TGTGCCAGCAGCTCCCCTAGGGGAGCCAAAAACATTCAGTACTTC
-,13,TRBJ1-1,TRBV19,CASSILQNTEAFF,TGTGCCAGTAGTATTCTACAGAACACTGAAGCTTTCTTT
-,15,TRBJ1-4,TRBV4-1,CASSQEGAWNEKLFF,TGCGCCAGCAGCCAAGAGGGGGCTTGGAATGAAAAACTGTTTTTT
TRBD1,16,TRBJ2-2,TRBV13,CASSLEGQGNTGELFF,TGTGCCAGCAGCCTAGAGGGACAGGGTAACACCGGGGAGCTGTTTTTT
TRBD1,16,TRBJ1-1,TRBV25-1,CASRRTGAGGSTEAFF,TGTGCCAGCAGAAGAACAGGGGCCGGAGGAAGCACTGAAGCTTTCTTT
TRBD2,15,TRBJ2-3,TRBV30,CAWTGSGRSTDTQYF,TGTGCCTGGACTGGGAGCGGGAGATCGACAGATACGCAGTATTTT
TRBD1,13,TRBJ1-3,TRBV25-1,CATDSGTGDTIYF,TGTGCCACCGATTCCGGGACAGGGGACACCATATATTTT
TRBD1,16,TRBJ2-3,TRBV4-1,CASRHRDRGQTDTQYF,TGCGCCAGCAGACACCGGGACAGGGGACAAACAGATACGCAGTATTTT
-,13,TRBJ1-2,TRBV9,CASSVPGSYGYTF,TGTGCCAGCAGCGTACCGGGGAGCTATGGCTACACCTTC
-,15,TRBJ1-1,TRBV7-8,CASSLLTEMNTEAFF,TGTGCCAGCAGCTTACTTACAGAGATGAACACTGAAGCTTTCTTT